This T cell receptor (beta chain) was observed in a study of vaccination effects on CD4 cells after COVID-19. About this clone: Its antigen is still unknown.

Sequencing followed a ViraFEST assay step that expanded antigen-specific CD4+ T cells with viral peptide pools. It was after approximately 11 days of culture that CD4+ T cells were isolated. Prior SARS-CoV-2 infection was absent in the vaccine recipients, as shown by negative nucleocapsid antibodies. Cultivation was performed at 1.5 million to 2.5 million PBMC per well with 8.5 to 10 IU/ml IL-2 and about 9.2 ug/ml peptides added. Study-level findings and limits: Few convalescent patients, and no early post-infection timepoints, were available to the study.

V lost 4 bases to trimming and J lost 7 bases; unmatched junction nucleotides: 9. CDR1 MGHRA and CDR2 YSYEKL come from the germline V gene. The CDR3 sequence is 15 residues long. The method was immunoSEQ multiplex PCR; TCRdb's version includes in-frame clones alone and lacks a portion of them. The sample gives about 27,000 clones, 72% of which show up once; roughly 10% is in the top ten. The rearrangement links TRBV4-1 to TRBJ2-5; 10 nucleotides agree with TRBD2. This TCR was recovered from a human donor who received a COVID-19 vaccine. Here the sequenced sample was CD4+ T cells from PBMCs cultured with SARS-CoV-2 spike peptides, taken before COVID-19 vaccination. CDR3 coding DNA: TGCGCCAGCAGCCTCTCAGCGGGAGGGCCCGGGACCCAGTACTTC. It is translated as CASSLSAGGPGTQYF.